The next 30 T cell receptor beta chains were all read from a single sample in a study of identical twins. One entry per CDR3 protein, called by TCRdb with MiXCR from the 5' RACE reads. This repertoire shows roughly 1.6 million distinct CDR3 sequences, about 30% found once; its top ten account for approximately 0.25%. Specimen: cord blood. Receptors originate from a newborn girl in good health.

This clonotype was picked up a small number of times. The chain is built from TRBV20-1 and TRBJ2-2; D is possibly TRBD1 or TRBD2 (5 bases each). The CDR3 extends over 13 amino acids. V dropped 7 bases and J dropped 2 bases, with 11 bases sitting between them. CDR1 DFQATT and CDR2 SNEGSKA come from the germline V gene (reference sequence). CDR3 bases: TGCAGTGGAGGGACGGTAAACACCGGGGAGCTGTTTTTT. Residues: CSGGTVNTGELFF.

This clonotype has only a few counts. V gene TRBV27 combines with J gene TRBJ2-3, with D perhaps matching TRBD1 (7 bases). The CDR3 has 16 residues. V shed 3 bases and J shed 1 base, with 14 bases lying between them. Germline CDR1 is MNHEY and CDR2 is SMNVEV (reference sequence). CDR3 nucleotide sequence: TGTGCCAGCAGTTTCGGGAGACAGGGAGGCACAGATACGCAGTATTTT. Amino acids: CASSFGRQGGTDTQYF.

The chain has TRBV4-1 and TRBJ2-4; D not certain. V lost 4 bases and J 8 bases, leaving 15 bases between the germline ends. The CDR3 loop spans 14 amino acids. From germline, CDR1 is MGHRA and CDR2 YSYEKL. CDR3 sequence: CASSRVAWVDIQYF. The CDR3 bases are TGCGCCAGCAGCCGAGTAGCTTGGGTGGACATTCAGTACTTC.

This chain links TRBV7-6 with TRBJ2-3, with TRBD2 matching over 8 bases. Losses at the gene ends were 8 bases for V and 6 bases for J; bases not matched to a gene: 7. In germline, CDR1 is SGHVS, CDR2 FNYEAQ. The CDR3 has 13 residues. CDR3 nucleotide sequence: TGTGCCAGCCGACTAGCGATAGACGATACGCAGTATTTT. Its protein is CASRLAIDDTQYF.

This clonotype was picked up a small number of times. The chain couples TRBV6-5 to TRBJ2-3, with TRBD2 as a possible D gene (6 bases). This CDR3 has 16 residues. The germline V gene encodes CDR1 MNHEY and CDR2 SVGAGI. V lost 2 bases, J lost 3 bases, and 15 bases lay in between. Written as DNA, the CDR3 is TGTGCCAGCAGTTACCTATCAGGGAGGAGAACAGATACGCAGTATTTT. Translated: CASSYLSGRRTDTQYF.

This clonotype was seen many times. The V gene is TRBV29-1, the J gene TRBJ2-1; perhaps TRBD2 as D (5 bases). The CDR3 runs to 14 residues. Trimming took 1 base from V and 5 from J, leaving 12 bases between them. Germline CDR1 is SQVTM and CDR2 is ANQGSEA. The CDR3 nucleotides read TGCAGCGTTGAAGGGGAGTCGGACCACAATGAGCAGTTCTTC. Protein: CSVEGESDHNEQFF.

This rearrangement joins TRBV12-3 or TRBV12-4 to TRBJ2-1, with D tentatively TRBD2 (6 bases). Trimming left V 5 bases short and J 6 bases short, with 14 bases between. The CDR3 spans 14 residues. As DNA, the CDR3 is TGTGCCAGCAGTCTGGGACTCTCCCGCAATGAGCAGTTCTTC. Translation gives CASSLGLSRNEQFF.

The chain couples TRBV28 to TRBJ1-6; D might be TRBD1 (5 bases). Germline V gene lookup returns CDR1 MDHEN and CDR2 SYDVKM. There are 14 residues in the CDR3. V shed 8 bases and J shed 6 bases, with 14 bases lying between them. CDR3 residues: CASHRDGGNSPLHF. The CDR3 DNA reads TGTGCCAGCCACCGGGACGGGGGTAATTCACCCCTCCACTTT.

This chain connects TRBV2 to TRBJ2-1; 9 nucleotides align to TRBD2. CDR1 and CDR2 from the germline V gene are SNHLY and FYNNEI. V lost 6 bases and J lost 2; bases outside the gene matches: 5. This CDR3 comprises 15 residues. This CDR3 is CASRVAGVPYNEQFF. The DNA for the CDR3 is TGTGCCAGCAGAGTAGCGGGAGTCCCCTACAATGAGCAGTTCTTC. The entire variable domain, with the rest obtained from reference TRBV2 and TRBJ2-1, is as follows: EPEVTQTPSHQVTQMGQEVILRCVPISNHLYFYWYRQILGQKVEFLVSFYNNEISEKSEIFDDQFSVERPDGSNFTLKIRSTKLEDSAMYFCASRVAGVPYNEQFFGPGTRLTVL.

The chain links TRBV21-1 to TRBJ2-5; TRBD1 reflects the table's D call only, with no check against the DNA. TRBV21-1 is a listed pseudogene. CDR3 length equals 12 residues. For the CDR3, the DNA is TGTGCCAGCAATACAGGGTGGGAGACCCAGTACTTC. Encoded protein: CASNTGWETQYF.

Comments on this clonotype: This clone may be a read error of a much larger clone one base away. The chain carries TRBV28 and TRBJ2-1; D might be TRBD2 (6 bases). The J call could be wrong; TRBJ2-7 is a better fit for the DNA end. This CDR3 contains 16 residues. Germline V gene lookup returns CDR1 MDHEN and CDR2 SYDVKM. CDR3 protein: CASTFLGGKSYNEQYF. Written as DNA, the CDR3 is TGTGCCAGCACCTTCCTCGGGGGAAAAAGCTACAATGAGCAGTACTTC.

The chain couples TRBV25-1 to TRBJ2-1; 12 nucleotides line up with TRBD2. The V segment lost 3 bases and the J segment 9 bases; nucleotides outside the gene matches: 9. Germline CDR1 is MGHDK and CDR2 is SYGVNS. The CDR3 is 16 residues long. CDR3 sequence reads: CASSDQASGRVGEQFF. DNA of the CDR3: TGTGCCAGCAGTGATCAGGCTAGCGGGAGGGTCGGTGAGCAGTTCTTC.

The chain recombines TRBV4-1 with TRBJ2-1; 11 nucleotides match TRBD2. Germline V gives CDR1 MGHRA, CDR2 YSYEKL. CDR3 size: 15 residues. V trimming: 1 base; J trimming: 6 bases; junction bases outside the gene matches: 2. CDR3 loop: CASSQGSGRANEQFF. As DNA, the CDR3 is TGCGCCAGCAGCCAAGGTAGCGGGAGGGCCAATGAGCAGTTCTTC.

In this sample, this clonotype turned up a few times. The rearrangement links TRBV20-1 to TRBJ1-1; a possible D gene is TRBD1 (6 bases). The CDR3 spans 14 residues. Germline assignment: CDR1 DFQATT and CDR2 SNEGSKA (reference sequence). V dropped 1 base and J dropped 4 bases, with 13 bases sitting between them. The CDR3 DNA is TGCAGTGCTAGAGGGACAGAATGGGGCACTGAAGCTTTCTTT. Its translation is CSARGTEWGTEAFF.

The rearrangement uses TRBV12-3 or TRBV12-4 and TRBJ2-3, with D unclear. This CDR3 spans 13 amino acids. Between the trimmed V and J ends, which lost 3 bases and 4 bases, there was a span of 8 bases. As DNA, the CDR3 is TGTGCCAGCAGTTTTTCTTTGGCAGATACGCAGTATTTT. Its protein is CASSFSLADTQYF.

CDR3 loop: CASSYTSVASGNEQYF. The CDR3 coding sequence is TGTGCCAGCAGTTACACTAGCGTCGCTAGCGGTAACGAGCAGTACTTC. The chain recombines TRBV6-5 with TRBJ2-7; 7 nucleotides agree with TRBD2. This CDR3 has 16 amino acids. V lost 2 bases, J lost 5 bases, and 12 bases stayed unmatched. Germline CDR1 and CDR2: MNHEY and SVGAGI.

This rearrangement joins TRBV5-1 to TRBJ2-1, with a weak D call TRBD2 (5 bases). CDR3 length: 15 residues. The germline V gene encodes CDR1 SGHRS and CDR2 YFSETQ. Between the trimmed V and J ends, which lost 0 bases and 8 bases, there was a span of 15 bases. The CDR3: CASSLERAGDYEQFF. As DNA, the CDR3 is TGCGCCAGCAGCTTGGAGAGGGCCGGTGACTATGAGCAGTTCTTC. Variable domain in full (rest from reference TRBV5-1 and TRBJ2-1): KAGVTQTPRYLIKTRGQQVTLSCSPISGHRSVSWYQQTPGQGLQFLFEYFSETQRNKGNFPGRFSGRQFSNSRSEMNVSTLELGDSALYLCASSLERAGDYEQFFGPGTRLTVL.

This clonotype has only a few counts. This chain connects TRBV10-2 to TRBJ1-2; no firm D call. The CDR3 is 16 residues long. Trimming took off 5 bases at V and 0 bases at J, with 16 bases between the two ends. In germline, CDR1 is WSHSY, CDR2 SAAADI. The CDR3 DNA reads TGCGCCAGCAGTCCTTCCCTAGGCACCTCTAACTATGGCTACACCTTC. Its protein is CASSPSLGTSNYGYTF.

This sequence joins TRBV20-1 and TRBJ1-2; unclear D gene. There are 13 residues in the CDR3. From germline, CDR1 is DFQATT and CDR2 SNEGSKA (reference sequence). Trimming removed 0 bases from V and 4 bases from J, with 9 bases in between. CDR3 nucleotides: TGCAGTGCTAGAGATCCTAGTTCCTATGGCTACACCTTC. This encodes CSARDPSSYGYTF.

The gene calls are TRBV30 and TRBJ1-2, with a possible D match to TRBD1 (5 bases). CDR3 length equals 11 residues. V gave up 3 bases and J gave up 3 bases, with 5 bases separating them. Per germline, CDR1 GTSNPN and CDR2 SVGIG (reference sequence). The CDR3 region is CAWRQDYGYTF. The CDR3 bases are TGTGCCTGGAGACAGGACTATGGCTACACCTTC.

This clonotype has just a few counts. V gene TRBV29-1 combines with J gene TRBJ1-1, with D maybe TRBD1 (5 bases). CDR3 size: 13 residues. Between the trimmed V and J ends, which lost 7 bases and 1 base, there was a span of 13 bases. Germline CDR1 and CDR2: SQVTM and ANQGSEA. Here the CDR3 reads CSAGGTENTEAFF. CDR3 nucleotide sequence: TGCAGCGCCGGGGGGACGGAGAACACTGAAGCTTTCTTT.

This clonotype was seen only a few times. The gene calls are TRBV9 and TRBJ1-2; D call uncertain. The ends were cut back, 0 bases at V and 7 bases at J, with 16 bases in the middle. The germline V gene encodes CDR1 SGDLS and CDR2 YYNGEE. This CDR3 region has 15 residues. The CDR3 region is CASSVAPAELTGYTF. The CDR3 DNA reads TGTGCCAGCAGCGTAGCCCCCGCGGAACTTACTGGCTACACCTTC.

There are many counts of this clonotype. The chain is built from TRBV7-9 and TRBJ2-1; the D gene is possibly TRBD2 (6 bases). Germline-derived CDR1 and CDR2 are SEHNR and FQNEAQ (reference sequence). The CDR3 is made up of 17 amino acids. V shed 5 bases and J shed 2 bases, with 19 bases lying between them. This CDR3 is CASSLWLSSGAYNEQFF. In DNA form, the CDR3 reads TGTGCCAGCAGCCTTTGGTTGAGTAGCGGAGCCTACAATGAGCAGTTCTTC.

This clonotype was seen only a few times. The rearrangement uses TRBV20-1 and TRBJ2-5; the D gene is possibly TRBD1 (6 bases). The CDR3 extends over 14 amino acids. Deletions cut 6 bases from V and 1 base from J, with 15 bases between. Germline CDR1 DFQATT, CDR2 SNEGSKA (reference sequence). Written as DNA, the CDR3 is TGCAGTGCCCCCCAGGGGCCCCCCCAAGAGACCCAGTACTTC. This translates into CSAPQGPPQETQYF.

The rearrangement uses TRBV20-1 and TRBJ1-1; 11 nucleotides agree with TRBD1. CDR1 is DFQATT, CDR2 SNEGSKA, per germline (reference sequence). The CDR3 loop spans 16 amino acids. V dropped 1 base and J dropped 0; count of bases not matched to a gene: 4. The CDR3 spells CSARGTGGLLNTEAFF. The CDR3 DNA is TGCAGTGCTAGAGGGACAGGGGGCCTTTTGAACACTGAAGCTTTCTTT.

The rearrangement joins TRBV10-3 to TRBJ2-1; 9 bases are a match to TRBD2. V lost 9 bases, J lost 7 bases, and 13 bases stayed unmatched. CDR1 is ENHRY, CDR2 SYGVKD, per germline. The CDR3 spans 15 residues. CDR3 sequence reads: CAMGRGGTVPNEQFF. DNA for the CDR3: TGTGCCATGGGGCGGGGGGGCACGGTTCCTAATGAGCAGTTCTTC.

The chain carries TRBV28 and TRBJ1-5; D remains unclear. The CDR3 contains 15 residues. The germline CDR1 and CDR2 sequences are MDHEN and SYDVKM. The ends were cut back, 4 bases at V and 6 bases at J, with 16 bases in the middle. CDR3 residues: CASSYRSAIGQPQHF. The CDR3 DNA follows: TGTGCCAGCAGTTACCGATCAGCCATCGGTCAGCCCCAGCATTTT. Full variable domain (remainder filled in from reference TRBV28 and TRBJ1-5): DVKVTQSSRYLVKRTGEKVFLECVQDMDHENMFWYRQDPGLGLRLIYFSYDVKMKEKGDIPEGYSVSREKKERFSLILESASTNQTSMYLCASSYRSAIGQPQHFGDGTRLSIL.

J is TRBJ1-2 and V is TRBV7-9, with 7 bases aligning to TRBD1. J was trimmed by 6 bases and V by 5 bases; bases with no gene match: 9. CDR3 length: 14 amino acids. CDR1 and CDR2 (germline): SEHNR, FQNEAQ (reference sequence). Here the CDR3 reads CASSPTGSGDGYTF. CDR3 nucleotide sequence: TGTGCCAGCAGCCCGACAGGGTCTGGGGATGGCTACACCTTC. The whole variable domain, remainder taken from reference TRBV7-9 and TRBJ1-2, is DTGVSQNPRHKITKRGQNVTFRCDPISEHNRLYWYRQTLGQGPEFLTYFQNEAQLEKSRLLSDRFSAERPKGSFSTLEIQRTEQGDSAMYLCASSPTGSGDGYTFGSGTRLTVV.

This clonotype was recorded a few times. The V gene is TRBV28, the J gene TRBJ2-1; TRBD2 matches 12 bases. V was pared by 4 bases and J by 0 bases, with 13 bases of the junction left unmatched. This CDR3 is 20 amino acids long. CDR1 MDHEN and CDR2 SYDVKM come from the germline V gene. This CDR3 is CASSCRSGTSGWSSYNEQFF. The CDR3 nucleotides are TGTGCCAGCAGTTGCCGGTCCGGGACTAGCGGGTGGAGCTCCTACAATGAGCAGTTCTTC. Variable domain in full (rest from reference TRBV28 and TRBJ2-1): DVKVTQSSRYLVKRTGEKVFLECVQDMDHENMFWYRQDPGLGLRLIYFSYDVKMKEKGDIPEGYSVSREKKERFSLILESASTNQTSMYLCASSCRSGTSGWSSYNEQFFGPGTRLTVL.

This clonotype was seen more than once but under ten times. The V call is TRBV4-2, the J call TRBJ2-1, with D possibly being TRBD2 (6 bases). TRBJ2-7 matches the DNA end more closely, so the J call is doubtful. CDR1 is LGHNA and CDR2 is YNFKEQ in the germline V gene. CDR3 length: 16 residues. The CDR3 DNA is TGTGCCAGCAGCCAAGGAACGGGGACTTCCTACAATGAGCAGTACTTC. This encodes CASSQGTGTSYNEQYF.